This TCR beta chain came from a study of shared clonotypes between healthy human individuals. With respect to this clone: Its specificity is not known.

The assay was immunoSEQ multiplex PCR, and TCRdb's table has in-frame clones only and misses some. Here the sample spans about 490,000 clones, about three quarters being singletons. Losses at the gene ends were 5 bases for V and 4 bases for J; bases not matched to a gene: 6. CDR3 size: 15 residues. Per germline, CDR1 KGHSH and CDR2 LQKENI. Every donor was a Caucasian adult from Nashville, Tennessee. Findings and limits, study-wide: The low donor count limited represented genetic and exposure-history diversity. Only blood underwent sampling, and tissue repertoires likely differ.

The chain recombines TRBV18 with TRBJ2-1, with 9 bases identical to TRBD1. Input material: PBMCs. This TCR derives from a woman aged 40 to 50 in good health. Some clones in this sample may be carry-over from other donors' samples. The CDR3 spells CASSSGTGQYNEQFF. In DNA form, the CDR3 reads TGTGCCAGCTCATCCGGGACAGGGCAATACAATGAGCAGTTCTTC. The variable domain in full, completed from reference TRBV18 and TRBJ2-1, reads NAGVMQNPRHLVRRRGQEARLRCSPMKGHSHVYWYRQLPEEGLKFMVYLQKENIIDESGMPKERFSAEFPKEGPSILRIQQVVRGDSAAYFCASSSGTGQYNEQFFGPGTRLTVL.